This T cell receptor (beta chain) was sequenced during a study of cytomegalovirus exposure and HLA in healthy donors. Study results and limitations: Among the CMV-associated chains, three were confirmed in vitro as specific for CMV antigens. Some TCR beta chains (roughly 150 of them) were listed as cytomegalovirus-associated.

Using immunoSEQ multiplex PCR, the repertoire was profiled, and TCRdb retains in-frame clones only, with some absent. The data show 130,000 to 150,000 clones, about nine tenths seen once. The CDR3 consists of 10 residues. Germline values: CDR1 GTSNPN, CDR2 SVGIG (reference sequence). V was shortened by 4 bases and J by 7 bases, with 7 bases between the two germline ends. In its sample, this clone was seen many times. No antigen is known for it. This clonotype originated in a woman between 25 and 40 years old in good health and CMV-seropositive. This chain joins TRBV30 and TRBJ1-1; weak D call: TRBD1 (5 bases). The sample taken for sequencing was PBMCs. This CDR3 reads CAWTGNEAFF. The CDR3 DNA is TGTGCCTGGACAGGGAATGAAGCTTTCTTT.